The sequence of this TCR beta chain was determined in a study of T cells of healthy individuals (dated by TCRdb to 2017 to 2018). This clonotype was seen more than once but under ten times. Its antigen specificity is not known. No much larger clonotype is one base removed from it; base qualities were not supplied. Library method: 5' RACE. The listed sequencing device is Illumina MiSeq. TCRdb passed the public sequencing reads through fastp at Q25 and MiXCR, retaining productive beta sequences. Each entry is one CDR3 protein sequence, shown with its most common DNA and genes. The sample has 55,000 to 65,000 distinct CDR3 sequences on record, around 16% of them singletons. The biggest ten clones account for 4% to 5% of the sample. The CDR3 goes from the cysteine to the phenylalanine over 17 residues. The CDR3 DNA has 51 bases and is translated from base 1. CDR1 is given as SEHNR and CDR2 as FQNEAQ, both from the germline V gene (reference sequence). V loses 2 bases, J loses 3 bases, and the germline ends lie 19 bases apart.

This clonotype was obtained from a human donor in good health. The chain couples TRBV7-9 to TRBJ2-5; the D gene could be either TRBD1 or TRBD2, each agreeing at 5 bases. The nucleotide sequence reads TGTGCCAGCAGCTTATTTAGGGGCGGGTATATGGAAGAGACCCAGTACTTC. Translated, it gives CASSLFRGGYMEETQYF.